The present T cell receptor (beta chain) was sequenced within a study of early T cells in non-severe SARS-CoV-2 infection. For the study at large: Sequencing of bulk RNA from unsorted whole blood was done, without chain pairing.

This CDR3 comprises 13 residues. The V end lost 3 bases, the J end lost 6 bases, and 12 bases lay between the germline ends. CDR1 and CDR2 (germline): SGHDN, FVKESK. Attachment of unique molecular identifiers was made to individual cDNA molecules. TCRdb re-derived calls from the 5' RACE reads in MiXCR, one entry per CDR3 protein. Of around 93,000 distinct CDR3 sequences in the sample, around 12% were seen once. This clonotype showed up many times. The input for sequencing was whole blood, taken at baseline. This TCR was recovered from an adult who was a healthcare worker with PCR-confirmed SARS-CoV-2 infection or an uninfected control (not recorded which). This chain joins TRBV14 and TRBJ2-7, with D possibly matching TRBD2 (7 bases). CDR3 region: CASSQWGGGEQYF. The CDR3, as DNA: TGTGCCAGCAGCCAGTGGGGGGGCGGCGAGCAGTACTTC.